Listed here are 24 T cell receptor beta chains from one sample, sequenced in a study of blood T cells in healthy people across ages. With a J-beta primer mix and a sample-barcoded 5' primer, a second PCR ran about 6 to 11 cycles. MiXCR was run by TCRdb on the 5' RACE reads, yielding one entry per CDR3 protein. The sample gives fewer than 650,000 distinct CDR3 sequences, around a quarter of which show up once; under 4.5% is in the top ten. The sample was also reused in another study, on T cells of mothers and their children.

The sample taken for sequencing was blood. Every receptor here comes from a boy between 2 and 10 years old in good health.

V gene TRBV10-3 combines with J gene TRBJ2-1, with TRBD1 matching over 8 bases. The last part of the DNA fits TRBJ2-5 better; the J call may be wrong. The germline V gene has CDR1 ENHRY and CDR2 SYGVKD. The length of the CDR3 is 16 residues. In DNA form, the CDR3 reads TGTGCCATCAGTGACGGACGGACAGGGTCGCAAGAGACCCAGTACTTC. This sequence encodes CAISDGRTGSQETQYF.

V usage is TRBV10-3 and J usage is TRBJ1-4; D is possibly TRBD1 (6 bases). The germline gives CDR1 ENHRY, CDR2 SYGVKD. Trimming removed 3 bases from V and 3 bases from J, with 14 bases in between. CDR3 length: 16 residues. The CDR3 protein is CAISDGGGWPNEKLFF. The CDR3 DNA sequence: TGTGCCATCAGTGATGGGGGCGGGTGGCCTAATGAAAAACTGTTTTTT.

This clonotype has just a few counts. CDR3 amino acids: CASSSTDTHTEAFF. DNA of the CDR3: TGTGCCAGCAGCTCGACAGATACACACACTGAAGCTTTCTTT. J is TRBJ1-1 and V is TRBV7-9; a possible D gene is TRBD1 (5 bases). CDR1 and CDR2 (germline): SEHNR, FQNEAQ (reference sequence). Deletions cut 4 bases from V and 3 bases from J, with 12 bases between. CDR3 length: 14 amino acids.

V and J are TRBV29-1 and TRBJ2-5, with unresolved D. From germline, CDR1 is SQVTM and CDR2 ANQGSEA. V was pared by 5 bases and J by 5 bases, with 18 bases between. This CDR3 has 14 residues. In DNA form, the CDR3 reads TGCAGCGTTAGCCGGGTCCTCGGCAAGGAGACCCAGTACTTC. This codes for CSVSRVLGKETQYF.

This clonotype was counted only a few times. V gene TRBV12-5 combines with J gene TRBJ2-4, with D possibly being TRBD1 or TRBD2 (6 bases each). Germline V gene lookup returns CDR1 LGHNT and CDR2 FRNRAP. The CDR3 loop spans 15 amino acids. Trimming pared 1 base from V and 4 bases from J, leaving 11 bases between. The CDR3: CASGLGGGLKNIQYF. The DNA of the CDR3 is TGTGCTAGTGGTTTGGGAGGGGGGCTGAAAAACATTCAGTACTTC.

The V gene is TRBV30, the J gene TRBJ2-1; tentatively, D is TRBD2 (5 bases). Germline V CDR1 and CDR2: GTSNPN, SVGIG (reference sequence). V was cut by 1 base and J by 9 bases, with 16 bases left in between. The CDR3 is 14 amino acids. CDR3 sequence reads: CAWSAYRGLSEQFF. The DNA for the CDR3 is TGTGCCTGGAGTGCCTACCGCGGACTTAGTGAGCAGTTCTTC.

A note on this clonotype: One junction end does not reproduce the germline sequence, and a read error may be involved. The chain recombines TRBV12-3 or TRBV12-4 with TRBJ2-2, with D possibly being TRBD2 (5 bases). This CDR3 contains 14 residues. The CDR3 DNA reads TGTGCCAGCAGTTTTGATCTCCCCACCGGGGAGCTGCTTTTT. Residues: CASSFDLPTGELLF.

The genes are TRBV5-1 and TRBJ1-1; TRBD1 might be the D (5 bases). The V end lost 9 bases, the J end lost 0 bases, and 12 bases lay between the germline ends. Germline loops: CDR1 SGHRS, CDR2 YFSETQ. The CDR3 runs to 13 residues. CDR3 region: CATKGVMNTEAFF. CDR3 coding DNA: TGCGCCACCAAAGGGGTCATGAACACTGAAGCTTTCTTT.

This chain joins TRBV7-2 and TRBJ2-3; 12 bases line up with TRBD2. V shed 0 bases and J 4 bases; nucleotides not matched to a gene: 5. The germline gives CDR1 SGHTA, CDR2 FQGNSA. The CDR3 runs 17 residues. The CDR3 reads CASSLAFLAGGADTQYF. The CDR3 region has the DNA TGTGCCAGCAGCTTAGCCTTCCTAGCGGGAGGGGCAGATACGCAGTATTTT.

The chain couples TRBV15 to TRBJ2-7; possibly TRBD2 for D (6 bases). The CDR3 is 17 residues long. V lost 3 bases, J lost 5 bases, and 23 bases lay in between. Germline loops: CDR1 LNHNV, CDR2 YYDKDF (reference sequence). The CDR3 loop is CATSRGLGDSGYDEQYF. The CDR3 DNA is TGTGCCACCAGCAGGGGCCTTGGGGACTCCGGGTACGACGAGCAGTACTTC. Together with reference TRBV15 and TRBJ2-7, the CDR3 gives the full variable domain: DAMVIQNPRYQVTQFGKPVTLSCSQTLNHNVMYWYQQKSSQAPKLLFHYYDKDFNNEADTPDNFQSRRPNTSFCFLDIRSPGLGDTAMYLCATSRGLGDSGYDEQYFGPGTRLTVT.

This clonotype was seen only a few times. The chain has TRBV6-2 or TRBV6-3 and TRBJ2-5; D is unclear. The CDR3 runs to 14 residues. V was cut by 6 bases and J by 4 bases, with 15 bases left in between. In germline, CDR1 is MNHEY, CDR2 SVGEGT. Here the CDR3 DNA reads TGTGCCAGCAGATTGACATCCAAGATAGAGACCCAGTACTTC. It specifies CASRLTSKIETQYF.

The chain employs TRBV7-2 and TRBJ2-5; D unclear. The better agreement between TRBJ2-1 and the DNA end casts doubt on the J call. The CDR3 consists of 15 residues. The germline gives CDR1 SGHTA, CDR2 FQGNSA. The CDR3 nucleotides are TGTGCCAGCAGCTTAGCGGCTATGGCCCACAATGAGCAGTTCTTC. Translated, it gives CASSLAAMAHNEQFF.

V gene TRBV15 combines with J gene TRBJ2-1, with D hard to call. CDR3 length: 12 residues. From germline, CDR1 is LNHNV and CDR2 YYDKDF (reference sequence). Trimming took off 4 bases at V and 9 bases at J, with 10 bases between the two ends. CDR3 DNA sequence: TGTGCCACCAGCACCCGGCGTGTTGAGCAGTTCTTC. Its protein is CATSTRRVEQFF.

V gene TRBV20-1 combines with J gene TRBJ2-7; no firm D call. Per germline, CDR1 DFQATT and CDR2 SNEGSKA (reference sequence). V gave up 0 bases and J gave up 1 base, with 7 bases separating them. This CDR3 contains 13 residues. CDR3 protein: CSAREVQSYEQYF. DNA for the CDR3: TGCAGTGCTAGAGAGGTCCAGTCCTACGAGCAGTACTTC.

As regards this clonotype: One end of the junction fails to match germline, which may point to a read error. V gene TRBV29-1 combines with J gene TRBJ2-7; 7 bases match TRBD2. The tail of the sequence fits TRBJ2-1 better, so the J call may be wrong. The CDR3 covers 14 residues. Germline V gives CDR1 SQVTM, CDR2 ANQGSEA. CDR3 sequence (DNA): TGCAGCGTGTATTCGCGGGGGAGATACAATGAACAGTTCTTC. As protein: CSVYSRGRYNEQFF.

This clonotype was counted only a few times. The chain has TRBV6-6 and TRBJ1-5; D ambiguous. The CDR3 sequence is 16 residues long. CDR1 and CDR2 from the germline V gene are MNHNY and SVGAGI (reference sequence). Deletions cut 2 bases from V and 9 bases from J, with 20 bases between. This CDR3 is CASSYDPQTGIRPQHF. The CDR3 DNA reads as TGTGCCAGCAGTTACGACCCCCAAACCGGGATACGGCCCCAGCATTTT.

The chain carries TRBV12-3 or TRBV12-4 and TRBJ2-5, with a possible D match to TRBD1 (7 bases). The V end was cut by 1 base, the J end by 6 bases, with 15 bases between. The CDR3 has 15 amino acids. The CDR3 nucleotides read TGTGCCAGCAGTTTAGATACAGGGGAGGTGAAGACCCAGTACTTC. Translated, it gives CASSLDTGEVKTQYF.

In DNA, the CDR3 is TGCGCCAGCAGCTTGGTCGGTCAGGGGACTACTAACTATGGCTACACCTTC. Its protein product is CASSLVGQGTTNYGYTF. V gene TRBV5-1 combines with J gene TRBJ1-2; possible D gene TRBD1, 6 bases. V was pared by 0 bases and J by 0 bases, with 15 bases between. CDR3 length: 17 amino acids. The germline gives CDR1 SGHRS, CDR2 YFSETQ.

V usage is TRBV27 and J usage is TRBJ2-1; no definite D call. The DNA end lines up better with TRBJ2-7; the J call may be wrong. The CDR3 contains 14 residues. Germline V gene sequence: CDR1 MNHEY, CDR2 SMNVEV (reference sequence). The chain's CDR3 is CASSLSMAVGEQYF. The DNA for the CDR3 is TGTGCCAGCAGTTTATCGATGGCAGTCGGCGAGCAGTACTTC.

This clonotype was observed a few times. The chain joins TRBV30 to TRBJ2-3, with D hard to call. This CDR3 comprises 14 residues. Germline V lookup: CDR1 GTSNPN, CDR2 SVGIG (reference sequence). V was pared by 4 bases and J by 6 bases, with 17 bases between. The CDR3 region is CAWTRTDLADTQYF. The DNA of the CDR3 is TGTGCCTGGACCCGGACGGACCTCGCTGATACGCAGTATTTT.

J is TRBJ2-3 and V is TRBV20-1; 7 bases map to TRBD1. The CDR3 is 14 residues long. Looked up from germline, CDR1 is DFQATT and CDR2 is SNEGSKA (reference sequence). Trimming cost V 3 bases and J 2 bases; bases outside gene matches: 5. The CDR3 sequence is CSASQGVATDTQYF. DNA for the CDR3: TGCAGTGCTAGTCAGGGGGTAGCCACAGATACGCAGTATTTT.

This clonotype was detected a few times. This rearrangement joins TRBV27 to TRBJ2-7; 7 bases are shared with TRBD2. Germline assignment: CDR1 MNHEY and CDR2 SMNVEV (reference sequence). The CDR3 totals 16 residues. The V gene end was trimmed by 5 bases and the J gene end by 5 bases; junction bases not matched to a gene: 15. For the CDR3, the DNA is TGTGCCAGCAGTGCCGCCGAGGGGAGGGCCTCTGACGAGCAGTACTTC. Protein sequence: CASSAAEGRASDEQYF.

Notes on this clonotype: Relative to the germline gene, one junction end is altered; a read error may explain this. This chain uses TRBV12-3 or TRBV12-4 with TRBJ2-3, with D tentatively TRBD1 (6 bases). CDR3 length equals 13 residues. CDR3 DNA: TGTGCCAGCAGGCCCGCTAGGACAGATGCGCAGTATTTT. This sequence encodes CASRPARTDAQYF.

This clonotype was found a few times. V and J are TRBV27 and TRBJ2-4, with a possible D match to TRBD2 (5 bases). V lost 2 bases, J lost 2 bases, and 7 bases lay in between. Per the germline V gene, CDR1 is MNHEY and CDR2 is SMNVEV (reference sequence). The CDR3 contains 14 residues. The CDR3 coding sequence is TGTGCCAGCAGTTTACGGGGAACCAAAAACATTCAGTACTTC. Its protein is CASSLRGTKNIQYF.